These T cell receptor beta chains were read from a single sample in a study of blood T cell repertoires in COVID-19. Sequencing used immunoSEQ multiplex PCR; TCRdb keeps in-frame clones, though not all of them. Of about 53,000 clones in the sample, more than 80% were seen once. Material: peripheral blood. All receptors come from an elderly man with acute or convalescent COVID-19. CDR3s include the opening cysteine and the closing phenylalanine or tryptophan. The order of the fields is V gene, D gene, J gene, clone size, CDR3 DNA, CDR3 protein. The D gene is left open where the match is weak. Clone size is shown for a subset of rows, as once, few, many or a class of expanded clone.

V: TRBV6-4
D: TRBD2
J: TRBJ2-1
size: NA
DNA: TGTGCCAGCAGTGACTCGCTGCGACTAGCGGGGGTCAATGAGCAGTTCTTC
CDR3: CASSDSLRLAGVNEQFF

V: TRBV6-6
D: NA
J: TRBJ1-4
size: few
DNA: TGTGCCAGCAGTTGGGAGGGTGAAAAACTGTTTTTT
CDR3: CASSWEGEKLFF

V: TRBV6-6
D: NA
J: TRBJ1-4
size: NA
DNA: TGTGCCAGCAGTTATGGGCCAGGCAATGAAAAACTGTTTTTT
CDR3: CASSYGPGNEKLFF

V: TRBV5-4
D: TRBD2
J: TRBJ2-5
size: once
DNA: TGTGCCAGCAGCTTGGCTCTAGCGGGGGGGACCCAGTACTTC
CDR3: CASSLALAGGTQYF

V: TRBV3-1/TRBV3-2
D: TRBD1
J: TRBJ2-1
size: NA
DNA: TGTGCCAGCAGCCAAGTCGGAGGGACAGGGCAGTTCTTC
CDR3: CASSQVGGTGQFF

V: TRBV5-1
D: TRBD2
J: TRBJ2-1
size: NA
DNA: TGCGCCAGCAGCCCCCCTAGCGGGGGGGCCCCCTACAATGAGCAGTTCTTC
CDR3: CASSPPSGGAPYNEQFF

V: TRBV5-1
D: TRBD1
J: TRBJ1-5
size: NA
DNA: TGCGCCAGCAGCCCAGGGGGCGGGCAGCCCCAGCATTTT
CDR3: CASSPGGGQPQHF

V: TRBV5-6
D: NA
J: TRBJ2-3
size: few
DNA: TGTGCCAGCAGCTCCTGGGCAGGGCCCATAGATACGCAGTATTTT
CDR3: CASSSWAGPIDTQYF

V: TRBV7-9
D: NA
J: TRBJ1-4
size: NA
DNA: TGTGCCAGCAGCACACAGGCGGCTAATGAAAAACTGTTTTTT
CDR3: CASSTQAANEKLFF

V: TRBV5-1
D: TRBD1
J: TRBJ2-7
size: NA
DNA: TGCGCCAGCAGCTCCGCAGGGGGCAACTACGAGCAGTACTTC
CDR3: CASSSAGGNYEQYF

V: TRBV29-1
D: TRBD1
J: TRBJ2-7
size: few
DNA: TGCAGCGTTATCCCGAGACAGGGGCTGACCTACGAGCAGTACTTC
CDR3: CSVIPRQGLTYEQYF

V: TRBV18
D: NA
J: TRBJ1-1
size: NA
DNA: TGTGCCAGCTCCCCGCCTGTAGTGAACACTGAAGCTTTCTTT
CDR3: CASSPPVVNTEAFF

V: TRBV11-2
D: NA
J: TRBJ2-5
size: NA
DNA: TGTGCCAGCAGCGAGATGACAGCAATGGGGGAGACCCAGTACTTC
CDR3: CASSEMTAMGETQYF

V: TRBV6-5
D: NA
J: TRBJ1-2
size: NA
DNA: TGTGCCAGCAGTTACTCGAGGGGGATCTATGGCTACACCTTC
CDR3: CASSYSRGIYGYTF

V: TRBV18
D: TRBD1
J: TRBJ1-1
size: once
DNA: TGTGCCAGCTCCTGGGACAGGAACACTGAAGCTTTCTTT
CDR3: CASSWDRNTEAFF

V: TRBV7-8
D: TRBD2
J: TRBJ2-2
size: NA
DNA: TGTGCCAGCAGCAACCTAGCGGGGGGGAACACCGGGGAGCTGTTTTTT
CDR3: CASSNLAGGNTGELFF

V: TRBV7-8
D: NA
J: TRBJ2-6
size: NA
DNA: TGTGCCAGCAGCTTACGGGAAACAGGGATTTACTCTGGGGCCAACGTCCTGACTTTC
CDR3: CASSLRETGIYSGANVLTF

V: TRBV5-1
D: NA
J: TRBJ2-7
size: NA
DNA: TGCGCCAGCAGAGCAGGGGCCTACTCCTACGAGCAGTACTTC
CDR3: CASRAGAYSYEQYF

V: TRBV12-3/TRBV12-4
D: TRBD1
J: TRBJ1-2
size: many
DNA: TGTGCCAGCAGTTTGGACAGGGTGGAAGGCTACACCTTC
CDR3: CASSLDRVEGYTF

V: TRBV7-6
D: NA
J: TRBJ1-3
size: NA
DNA: TGTGCCAGCCTCCTAGGACTAGGAAGGGAAGGAAACACCATATATTTT
CDR3: CASLLGLGREGNTIYF

V: TRBV19
D: TRBD2
J: TRBJ2-1
size: many
DNA: TGTGCCAGTAGTGGAAAAGCGGGGGGGCTGCTTAATGAGCAGTTCTTC
CDR3: CASSGKAGGLLNEQFF

V: TRBV4-2
D: TRBD1
J: TRBJ1-5
size: NA
DNA: TGTGCCAGCAGCCGGGACAGGGCGGGCAATCAGCCCCAGCATTTT
CDR3: CASSRDRAGNQPQHF

V: TRBV4-1
D: TRBD2
J: TRBJ2-2
size: few
DNA: TGCGCCAGCAGCTACCGGACTAGCGGGCTCACCGGGGAGCTGTTTTTT
CDR3: CASSYRTSGLTGELFF

V: TRBV5-5
D: NA
J: TRBJ1-2
size: NA
DNA: TGTGCCAGCAGCGGACGGGAGCTACCTAACTATGGCTACACCTTC
CDR3: CASSGRELPNYGYTF

V: TRBV5-1
D: TRBD1
J: TRBJ2-3
size: NA
DNA: TGCGCCAGCAGCCGAGACAGGGGAGTCACAGATACGCAGTATTTT
CDR3: CASSRDRGVTDTQYF

V: TRBV6-4
D: TRBD2
J: TRBJ2-1
size: NA
DNA: TGTGCCAGCAGTGAGGAGCGGGGGGGCCGGTTAAATGAGCAGTTCTTC
CDR3: CASSEERGGRLNEQFF

V: TRBV5-1
D: NA
J: TRBJ1-1
size: few
DNA: TGCGCCAGCAGCTTGGTCGGGATTGAAGCTTTCTTT
CDR3: CASSLVGIEAFF